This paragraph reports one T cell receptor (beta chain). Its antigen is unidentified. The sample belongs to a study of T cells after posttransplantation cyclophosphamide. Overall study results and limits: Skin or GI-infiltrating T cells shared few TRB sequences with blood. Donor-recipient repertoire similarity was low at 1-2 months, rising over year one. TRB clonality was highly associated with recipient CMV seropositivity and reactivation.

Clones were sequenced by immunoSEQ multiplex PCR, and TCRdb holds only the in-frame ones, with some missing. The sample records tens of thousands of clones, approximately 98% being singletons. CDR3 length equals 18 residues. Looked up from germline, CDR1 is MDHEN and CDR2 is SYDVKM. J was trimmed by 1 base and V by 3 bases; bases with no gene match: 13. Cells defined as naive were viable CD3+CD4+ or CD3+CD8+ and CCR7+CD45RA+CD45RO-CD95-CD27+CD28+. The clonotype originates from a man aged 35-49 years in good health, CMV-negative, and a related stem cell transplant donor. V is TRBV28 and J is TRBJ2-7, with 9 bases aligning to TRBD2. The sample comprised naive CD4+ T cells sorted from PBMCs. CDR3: CASSFPPLAGDWSYEQYF. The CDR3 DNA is TGTGCCAGCAGTTTTCCCCCTTTAGCGGGAGATTGGTCCTACGAGCAGTACTTC.